The 10 T cell receptor beta chains in this list originate from one sample, sequenced in a study of radiotherapy plus CTLA-4 blockade in lung cancer. Clones were sequenced by immunoSEQ multiplex PCR, and TCRdb holds only the in-frame ones, with some missing. The sample lists about 100,000 clones, 83% occurring once. Material: peripheral blood, obtained from a patient treated with radiotherapy plus ipilimumab. These receptors were collected from a human donor with non-small cell lung cancer who had stable disease on radiotherapy plus ipilimumab.

This clone was counted a few times. The chain uses TRBV5-1 and TRBJ2-7, with TRBD2 matching over 16 bases. The CDR3 loop spans 17 amino acids. Germline V CDR1 and CDR2: SGHRS, YFSETQ. Trimming at V came to 4 bases and at J to 4 bases, leaving 8 bases not matched to a gene. The DNA of the CDR3 is TGCGCCAGCAGCCCGGGACTAGCGGGAGGGCCGGCGTACGAGCAGTACTTC. This translates into CASSPGLAGGPAYEQYF.

This sequence joins TRBV5-1 and TRBJ2-1; TRBD1 agrees at 8 bases. Trimming cost V 4 bases and J 7 bases; bases outside gene matches: 7. Germline V gene sequence: CDR1 SGHRS, CDR2 YFSETQ. There are 14 residues in the CDR3. CDR3 sequence reads: CASSRDRRVNEQFF. In nucleotides, the CDR3 is TGCGCCAGCAGCCGGGACAGGAGGGTTAATGAGCAGTTCTTC.

The genes are TRBV19 and TRBJ2-1; 9 bases align to TRBD2. The CDR3 consists of 15 residues. The germline V gene encodes CDR1 LNHDA and CDR2 SQIVND (reference sequence). V trimming: 5 bases; J trimming: 10 bases; junction bases outside the gene matches: 12. The CDR3 is CASSVLAGRTLEQFF. CDR3 nucleotide sequence: TGTGCCAGTAGTGTCCTAGCGGGGAGGACCCTCGAGCAGTTCTTC. The variable domain in full, with the rest retrieved from reference TRBV19 and TRBJ2-1, is DGGITQSPKYLFRKEGQNVTLSCEQNLNHDAMYWYRQDPGQGLRLIYYSQIVNDFQKGDIAEGYSVSREKKESFPLTVTSAQKNPTAFYLCASSVLAGRTLEQFFGPGTRLTVL.

The rearrangement joins TRBV27 to TRBJ1-6; no clear D gene. Trimming stripped 5 bases from V and 0 bases from J, with 17 bases between. This CDR3 has 18 amino acids. Per germline, CDR1 MNHEY and CDR2 SMNVEV (reference sequence). The CDR3 loop is CASSPSPKLSSYNSPLHF. The CDR3 DNA is TGTGCCAGCAGTCCCTCCCCCAAGTTGAGCTCCTATAATTCACCCCTCCACTTT.

V gene TRBV11-3 combines with J gene TRBJ2-5, with a possible D match to TRBD1 (5 bases). CDR1 is SGHNT and CDR2 is YENEEA in the germline V gene. Trimming left V 1 base short and J 2 bases short, with 5 bases between. The CDR3 has 13 residues. In DNA, the CDR3 is TGTGCCAGCAGCTTAGGACAGCAAGAGACCCAGTACTTC. It translates to CASSLGQQETQYF.

V is TRBV5-6 and J is TRBJ2-5; D gene uncertain. Germline CDR1 SGHDT, CDR2 YYEEEE. The CDR3 consists of 13 residues. The V gene lost 0 bases and the J gene lost 7 bases, with 10 bases spanning the gap. The CDR3 sequence: CASSLGQTRTQYF. Written as DNA, the CDR3 is TGTGCCAGCAGCTTGGGTCAAACCCGGACCCAGTACTTC.

This clone appeared a few times. The chain joins TRBV28 to TRBJ1-2, with a possible D match to TRBD1 (5 bases). The V gene lost 8 bases and the J gene lost 2 bases, with 6 bases spanning the gap. CDR3 length equals 11 residues. CDR1 is MDHEN, CDR2 SYDVKM, per germline. CDR3 residues: CASQGNYGYTF. Written as DNA, the CDR3 is TGTGCCAGCCAGGGAAACTATGGCTACACCTTC.

The chain carries TRBV7-2 and TRBJ1-5; TRBD1 matches 9 bases. The CDR3 contains 16 residues. The germline V gene encodes CDR1 SGHTA and CDR2 FQGNSA. The junction had 10 bases not matched to a gene; V was cut back by 5 bases and J by 5 bases. Here the CDR3 reads CASSQASGTGHQPQHF. CDR3 DNA sequence: TGTGCCAGCAGCCAGGCCAGCGGGACAGGGCATCAGCCCCAGCATTTT.

The V gene is TRBV5-4, the J gene TRBJ2-3; 7 bases line up with TRBD2. Trimming at V came to 4 bases and at J to 4 bases, leaving 18 bases not matched to a gene. CDR1 and CDR2 from the germline V gene are SGHNT and YYREEE (reference sequence). The CDR3 covers 18 residues. The CDR3 loop is CASSPQAGAGVQADTQYF. As DNA, the CDR3 is TGTGCCAGCAGCCCCCAAGCTGGGGCGGGAGTTCAGGCAGATACGCAGTATTTT. Full variable domain (missing parts from reference TRBV5-4 and TRBJ2-3): ETGVTQSPTHLIKTRGQQVTLRCSSQSGHNTVSWYQQALGQGPQFIFQYYREEENGRGNFPPRFSGLQFPNYSSELNVNALELDDSALYLCASSPQAGAGVQADTQYFGPGTRLTVL.

The V and J genes are TRBV6-5 and TRBJ1-5; D is uncertain. The CDR3 is 14 residues long. Germline loops: CDR1 MNHEY, CDR2 SVGAGI. V lost 8 bases and J lost 0, with 11 bases in between. DNA of the CDR3: TGTGCCAGCCGCGGACGGTATAGCAATCAGCCCCAGCATTTT. The encoded protein is CASRGRYSNQPQHF.